This T cell receptor (beta chain) came from a study of T-cell memory formation after mild COVID-19. Study-level background: TCR clusters showed largely donor specificity. Whole-study findings and limits: The authors did not confirm SARS-CoV-2 specificity of second-wave clones peaking day 37. Contracting CD4+ clones lay largely in CM and EM, with CD8+ ones residing in EMRA.

Researchers used 5'RACE with constant-segment primers to make TCR alpha and TCR beta cDNA libraries that carry sample barcodes and UMIs. TCRdb passed the 5' RACE reads through MiXCR, listing each CDR3 protein once. Here the sample spans 100,000 to 130,000 distinct CDR3 sequences, roughly 19% being singletons. The ends were cut back, 8 bases at V and 0 bases at J, with 16 bases in the middle. This CDR3 has 15 residues. Worth noting for this clonotype: Its antigen is unknown.

The rearrangement links TRBV12-3 or TRBV12-4 to TRBJ1-2; a possible D gene is TRBD1 (6 bases). Sequencing was carried out using PBMCs or a T cell subset sorted from them (not recorded which). The sequence came from a man aged 18 to 30 who had mild COVID-19 (a few samples of this study predate the infection). Cell type and time point are not known. CDR3: CASGTQGPSNYGYTF. The CDR3 bases are TGTGCCAGCGGCACACAGGGTCCATCTAACTATGGCTACACCTTC.